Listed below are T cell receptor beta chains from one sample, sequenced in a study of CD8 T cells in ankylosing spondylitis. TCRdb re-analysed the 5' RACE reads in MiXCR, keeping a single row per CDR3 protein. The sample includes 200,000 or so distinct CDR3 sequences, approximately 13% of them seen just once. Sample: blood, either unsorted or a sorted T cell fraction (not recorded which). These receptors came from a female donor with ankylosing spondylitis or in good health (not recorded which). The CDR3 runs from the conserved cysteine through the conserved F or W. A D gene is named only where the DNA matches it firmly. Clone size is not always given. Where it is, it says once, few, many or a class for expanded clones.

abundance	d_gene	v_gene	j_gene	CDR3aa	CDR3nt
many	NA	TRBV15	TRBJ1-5	CATSLTDNSNQPQHF	TGTGCCACCAGCTTGACGGACAATAGCAATCAGCCCCAGCATTTT
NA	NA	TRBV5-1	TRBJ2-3	CASSALGDTRRF	TGCGCCAGCAGCGCCTTGGGAGACACGCGTCGTTTT
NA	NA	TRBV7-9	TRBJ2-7	CASSDRSYEQYF	TGTGCCAGCAGCGACCGGTCCTACGAGCAGTACTTC
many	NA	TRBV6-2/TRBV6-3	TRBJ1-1	CASRSPGHRLTEAFF	TGTGCCAGCAGATCACCGGGACACAGGCTCACTGAAGCTTTCTTT
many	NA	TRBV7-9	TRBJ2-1	CASSLQGADEQFF	TGTGCCAGCAGCTTACAGGGCGCGGATGAGCAGTTCTTC
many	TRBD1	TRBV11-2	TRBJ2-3	CASSPRSGQGSNTQYF	TGTGCCAGCAGCCCACGGTCGGGACAGGGGTCGAATACGCAGTATTTT
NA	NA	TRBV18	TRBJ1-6	CASSPTDSLHSPLHF	TGTGCCAGCTCACCGACTGACAGTCTTCATTCACCCCTCCACTTT
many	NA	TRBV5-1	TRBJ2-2	CASSESFTGELFF	TGCGCCAGCAGCGAATCATTTACCGGGGAGCTGTTTTTT
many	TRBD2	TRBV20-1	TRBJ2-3	CSARPRLAGSRDTQYF	TGCAGTGCTAGACCGAGACTAGCGGGATCAAGAGATACGCAGTATTTT
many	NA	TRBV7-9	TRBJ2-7	CASSPKLTYEQYF	TGTGCCAGCAGCCCCAAGTTAACCTACGAGCAGTACTTC
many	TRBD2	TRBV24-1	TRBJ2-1	CATSDPPGTSGGTYNEQFF	TGTGCCACCAGTGATCCGCCGGGGACTAGCGGGGGTACCTACAATGAGCAGTTCTTC
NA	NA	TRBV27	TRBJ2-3	CASTPSIASTDTQYF	TGTGCCAGCACCCCCTCCATAGCTAGCACAGATACGCAGTATTTT
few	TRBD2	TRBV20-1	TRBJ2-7	CSAIPSPTSGFYEQYF	TGCAGTGCTATACCGTCGCCGACTAGCGGGTTCTACGAGCAGTACTTC
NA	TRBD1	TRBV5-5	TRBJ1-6	CASSSGGDSRGALHF	TGTGCCAGCAGCTCTGGAGGGGACAGCCGAGGAGCCCTCCACTTT
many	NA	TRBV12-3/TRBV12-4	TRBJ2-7	CASSSLAAYEQYF	TGTGCCAGCTCCAGCTTGGCCGCCTACGAGCAGTACTTC
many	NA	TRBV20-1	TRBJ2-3	CSASRRGKTASTDTQYF	TGCAGTGCTAGTCGCAGGGGAAAGACGGCTAGCACAGATACGCAGTATTTT
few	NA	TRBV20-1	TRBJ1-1	CSAPGRDTAFF	TGCAGTGCTCCAGGCCGTGATACAGCTTTCTTT
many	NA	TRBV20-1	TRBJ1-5	CSTTGTDSNQPQHF	TGCAGCACTACCGGGACGGATAGCAATCAGCCCCAGCATTTT